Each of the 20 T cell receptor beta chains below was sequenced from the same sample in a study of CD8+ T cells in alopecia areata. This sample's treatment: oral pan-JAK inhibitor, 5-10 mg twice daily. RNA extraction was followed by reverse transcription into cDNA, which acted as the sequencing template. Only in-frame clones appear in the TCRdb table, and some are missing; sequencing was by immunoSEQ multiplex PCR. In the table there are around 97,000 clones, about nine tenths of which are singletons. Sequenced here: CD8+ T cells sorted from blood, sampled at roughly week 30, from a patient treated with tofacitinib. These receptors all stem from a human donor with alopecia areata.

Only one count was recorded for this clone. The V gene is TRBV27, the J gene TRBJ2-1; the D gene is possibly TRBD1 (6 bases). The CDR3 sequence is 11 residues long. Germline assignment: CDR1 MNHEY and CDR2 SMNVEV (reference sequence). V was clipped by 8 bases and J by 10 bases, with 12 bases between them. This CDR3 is CASERGTEQFF. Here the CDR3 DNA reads TGTGCCAGCGAGAGAGGGACAGAGCAGTTCTTC.

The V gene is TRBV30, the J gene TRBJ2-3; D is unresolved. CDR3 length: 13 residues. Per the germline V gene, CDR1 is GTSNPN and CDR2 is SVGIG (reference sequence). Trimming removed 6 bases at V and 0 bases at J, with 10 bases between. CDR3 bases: TGTGCCTGTACCGCGGCTAGCACAGATACGCAGTATTTT. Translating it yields CACTAASTDTQYF.

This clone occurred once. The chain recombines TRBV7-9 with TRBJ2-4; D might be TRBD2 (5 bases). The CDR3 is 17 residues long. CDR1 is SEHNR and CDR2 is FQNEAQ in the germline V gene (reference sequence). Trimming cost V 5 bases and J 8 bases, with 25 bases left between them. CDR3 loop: CASSPPVGAEIGDIQYF. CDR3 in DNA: TGTGCCAGCAGCCCTCCGGTTGGAGCGGAAATAGGAGACATTCAGTACTTC. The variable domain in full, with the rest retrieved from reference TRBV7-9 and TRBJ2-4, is DTGVSQNPRHKITKRGQNVTFRCDPISEHNRLYWYRQTLGQGPEFLTYFQNEAQLEKSRLLSDRFSAERPKGSFSTLEIQRTEQGDSAMYLCASSPPVGAEIGDIQYFGAGTRLSVL.

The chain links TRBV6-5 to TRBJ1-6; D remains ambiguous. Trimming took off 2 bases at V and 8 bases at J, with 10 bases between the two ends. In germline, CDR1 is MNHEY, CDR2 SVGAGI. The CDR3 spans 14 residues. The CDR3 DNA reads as TGTGCCAGCAGTTACGGACCCGGGGATTCACCCCTCCACTTT. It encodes CASSYGPGDSPLHF.

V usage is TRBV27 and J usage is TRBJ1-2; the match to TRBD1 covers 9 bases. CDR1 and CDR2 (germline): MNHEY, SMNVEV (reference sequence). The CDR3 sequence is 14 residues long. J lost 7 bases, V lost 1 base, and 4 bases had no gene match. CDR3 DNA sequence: TGTGCCAGCAGTTTATGGGGGACAGGGACTGGCTACACCTTC. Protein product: CASSLWGTGTGYTF.

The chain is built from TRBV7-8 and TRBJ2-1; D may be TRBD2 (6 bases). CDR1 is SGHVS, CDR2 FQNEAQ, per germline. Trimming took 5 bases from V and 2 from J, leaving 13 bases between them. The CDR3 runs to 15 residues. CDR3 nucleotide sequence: TGTGCCAGCAGCCCCGGGACTGGGCCCTACAATGAGCAGTTCTTC. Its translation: CASSPGTGPYNEQFF.

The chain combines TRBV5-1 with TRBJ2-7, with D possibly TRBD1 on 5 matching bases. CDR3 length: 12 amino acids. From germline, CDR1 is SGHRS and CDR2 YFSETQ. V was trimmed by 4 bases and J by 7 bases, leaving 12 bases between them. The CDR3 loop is CASSLGAKEQYF. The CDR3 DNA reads TGCGCCAGCAGCCTAGGGGCGAAGGAGCAGTACTTC.

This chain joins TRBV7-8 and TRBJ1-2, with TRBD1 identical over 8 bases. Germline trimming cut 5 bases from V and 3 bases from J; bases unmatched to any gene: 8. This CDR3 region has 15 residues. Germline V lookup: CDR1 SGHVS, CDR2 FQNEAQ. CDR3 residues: CASSRPTGEDYGYTF. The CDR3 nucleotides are TGTGCCAGCAGCCGCCCGACAGGGGAAGACTATGGCTACACCTTC.

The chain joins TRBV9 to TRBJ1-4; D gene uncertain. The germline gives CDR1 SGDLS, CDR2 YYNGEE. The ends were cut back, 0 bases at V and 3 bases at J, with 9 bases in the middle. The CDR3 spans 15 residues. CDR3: CASSVAKDPNEKLFF. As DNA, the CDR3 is TGTGCCAGCAGCGTAGCCAAGGATCCTAATGAAAAACTGTTTTTT.

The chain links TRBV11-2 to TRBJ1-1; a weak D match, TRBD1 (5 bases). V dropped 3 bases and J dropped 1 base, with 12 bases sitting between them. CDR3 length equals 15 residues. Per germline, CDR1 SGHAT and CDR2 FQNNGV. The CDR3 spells CASSLGPGPNTEAFF. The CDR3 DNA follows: TGTGCCAGCAGCTTGGGGCCGGGGCCGAACACTGAAGCTTTCTTT.

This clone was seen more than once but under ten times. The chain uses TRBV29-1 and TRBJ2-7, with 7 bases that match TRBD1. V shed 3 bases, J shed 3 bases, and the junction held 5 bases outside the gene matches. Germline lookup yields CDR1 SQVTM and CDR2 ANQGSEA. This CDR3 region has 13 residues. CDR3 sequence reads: CSVDRGDSYEQYF. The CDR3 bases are TGCAGCGTTGACCGTGGGGACAGCTACGAGCAGTACTTC.

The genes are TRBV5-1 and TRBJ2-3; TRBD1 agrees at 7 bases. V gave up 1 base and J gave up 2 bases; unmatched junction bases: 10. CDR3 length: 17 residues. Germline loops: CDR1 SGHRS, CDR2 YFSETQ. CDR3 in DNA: TGCGCCAGCAGCTTGTTCGCATCAGGGGGAGTCACAGATACGCAGTATTTT. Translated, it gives CASSLFASGGVTDTQYF.

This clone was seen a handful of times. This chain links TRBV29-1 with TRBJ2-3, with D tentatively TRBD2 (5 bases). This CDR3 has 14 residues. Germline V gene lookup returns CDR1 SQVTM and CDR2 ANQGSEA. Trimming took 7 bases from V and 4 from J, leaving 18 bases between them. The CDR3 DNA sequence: TGCAGCGCCATACTGAAAACGAGGGCAGATACGCAGTATTTT. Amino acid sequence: CSAILKTRADTQYF.

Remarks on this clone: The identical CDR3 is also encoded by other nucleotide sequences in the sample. DNA of the CDR3: TGTGCCAGTAGTATGGGCGGAGACTACAATGAGCAGTTCTTC. Its translation is CASSMGGDYNEQFF. V and J are TRBV19 and TRBJ2-1; no clear D gene. The CDR3 has 14 residues. CDR1 is LNHDA, CDR2 SQIVND, per germline (reference sequence). Between the trimmed V and J ends, which lost 3 bases and 3 bases, there was a span of 9 bases.

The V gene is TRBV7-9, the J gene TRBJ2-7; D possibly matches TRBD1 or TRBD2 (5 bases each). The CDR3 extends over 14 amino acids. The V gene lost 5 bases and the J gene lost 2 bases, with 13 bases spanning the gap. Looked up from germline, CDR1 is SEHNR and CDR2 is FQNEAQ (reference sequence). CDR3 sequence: CASSPRDPPYEQYF. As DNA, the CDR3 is TGTGCCAGCAGCCCCAGGGACCCTCCCTACGAGCAGTACTTC.

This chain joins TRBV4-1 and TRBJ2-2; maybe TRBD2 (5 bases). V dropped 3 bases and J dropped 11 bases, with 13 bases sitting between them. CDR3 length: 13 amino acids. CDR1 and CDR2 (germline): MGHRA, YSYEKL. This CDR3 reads CASSQGRLAELFF. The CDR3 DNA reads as TGCGCCAGCAGCCAGGGAAGGCTAGCTGAGCTGTTTTTT.

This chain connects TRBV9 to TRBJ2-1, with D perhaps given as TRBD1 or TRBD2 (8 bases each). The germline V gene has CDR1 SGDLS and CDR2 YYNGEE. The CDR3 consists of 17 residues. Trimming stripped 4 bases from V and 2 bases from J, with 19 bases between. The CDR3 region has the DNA TGTGCCAGCAGCCCCCGGACAGGGCGGGGGGCCTACAATGAGCAGTTCTTC. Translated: CASSPRTGRGAYNEQFF. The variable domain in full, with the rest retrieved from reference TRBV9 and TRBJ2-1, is DSGVTQTPKHLITATGQRVTLRCSPRSGDLSVYWYQQSLDQGLQFLIQYYNGEERAKGNILERFSAQQFPDLHSELNLSSLELGDSALYFCASSPRTGRGAYNEQFFGPGTRLTVL.

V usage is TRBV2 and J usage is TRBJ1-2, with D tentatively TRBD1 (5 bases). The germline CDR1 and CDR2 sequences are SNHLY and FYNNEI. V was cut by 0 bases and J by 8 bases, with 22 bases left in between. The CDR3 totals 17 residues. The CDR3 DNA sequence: TGTGCCAGCAGTGAAGCGCCCCAGGGAGGCGATGGCCGAGGCTACACCTTC. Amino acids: CASSEAPQGGDGRGYTF.

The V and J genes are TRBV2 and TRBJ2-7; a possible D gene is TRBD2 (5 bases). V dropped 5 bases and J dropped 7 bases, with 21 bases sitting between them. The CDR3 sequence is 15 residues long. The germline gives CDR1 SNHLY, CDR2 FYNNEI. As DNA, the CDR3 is TGTGCCAGCAGTCGGACTGCCCCAATTTCTGGAGAGCAGTACTTC. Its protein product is CASSRTAPISGEQYF.

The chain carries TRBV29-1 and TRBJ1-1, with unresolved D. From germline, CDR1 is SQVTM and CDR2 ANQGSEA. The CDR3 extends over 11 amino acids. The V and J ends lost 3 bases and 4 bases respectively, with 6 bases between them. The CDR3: CSVDGTTEAFF. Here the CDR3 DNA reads TGCAGCGTTGACGGAACCACTGAAGCTTTCTTT.